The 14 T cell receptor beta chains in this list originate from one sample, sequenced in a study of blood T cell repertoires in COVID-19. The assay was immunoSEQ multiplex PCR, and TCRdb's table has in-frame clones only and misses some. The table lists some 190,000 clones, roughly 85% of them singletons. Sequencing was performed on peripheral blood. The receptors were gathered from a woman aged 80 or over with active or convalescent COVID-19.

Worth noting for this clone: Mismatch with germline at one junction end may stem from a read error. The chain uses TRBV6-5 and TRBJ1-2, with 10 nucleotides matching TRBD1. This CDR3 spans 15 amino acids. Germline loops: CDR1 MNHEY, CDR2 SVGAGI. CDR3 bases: TGTGCCAGCAGTGACTCGACAGGGGGCGCGTATGGCTACACCTTC. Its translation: CASSDSTGGAYGYTF.

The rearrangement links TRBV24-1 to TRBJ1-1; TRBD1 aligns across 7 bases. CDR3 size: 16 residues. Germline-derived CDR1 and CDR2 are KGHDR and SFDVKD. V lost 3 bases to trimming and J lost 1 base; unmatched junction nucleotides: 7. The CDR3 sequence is CATSDPSTGKNTEAFF. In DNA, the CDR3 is TGTGCCACCAGTGATCCGTCGACAGGGAAGAACACTGAAGCTTTCTTT.

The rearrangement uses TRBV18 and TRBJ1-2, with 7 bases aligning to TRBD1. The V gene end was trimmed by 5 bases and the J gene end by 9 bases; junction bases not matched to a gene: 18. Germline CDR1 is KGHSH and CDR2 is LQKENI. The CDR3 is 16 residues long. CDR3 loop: CASSIYVVEGASSYTF. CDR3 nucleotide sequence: TGTGCCAGCTCAATCTACGTCGTGGAGGGGGCTAGTAGCTACACCTTC.

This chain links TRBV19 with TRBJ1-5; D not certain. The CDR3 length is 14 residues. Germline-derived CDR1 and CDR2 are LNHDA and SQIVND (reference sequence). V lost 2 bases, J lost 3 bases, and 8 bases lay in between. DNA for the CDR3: TGTGCCAGTAGTATACTGCAGTCCAATCAGCCCCAGCATTTT. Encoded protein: CASSILQSNQPQHF. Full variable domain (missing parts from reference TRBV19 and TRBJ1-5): DGGITQSPKYLFRKEGQNVTLSCEQNLNHDAMYWYRQDPGQGLRLIYYSQIVNDFQKGDIAEGYSVSREKKESFPLTVTSAQKNPTAFYLCASSILQSNQPQHFGDGTRLSIL.

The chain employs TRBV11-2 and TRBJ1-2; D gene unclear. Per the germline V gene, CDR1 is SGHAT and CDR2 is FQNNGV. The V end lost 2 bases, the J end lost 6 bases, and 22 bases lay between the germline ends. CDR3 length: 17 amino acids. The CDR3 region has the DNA TGTGCCAGCAGCTTATCCTCCGCCGGGAGATTTGGGCATGGCTACACCTTC. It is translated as CASSLSSAGRFGHGYTF.

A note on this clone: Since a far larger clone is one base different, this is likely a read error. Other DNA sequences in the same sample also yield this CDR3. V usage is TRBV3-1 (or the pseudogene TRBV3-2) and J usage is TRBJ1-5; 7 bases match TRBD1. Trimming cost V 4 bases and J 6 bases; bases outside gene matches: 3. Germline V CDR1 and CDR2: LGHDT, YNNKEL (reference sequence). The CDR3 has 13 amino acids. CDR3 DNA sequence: TGTGCCAGCAGCCCAGACAGGGCTCAGCCCCAGCATTTT. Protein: CASSPDRAQPQHF.

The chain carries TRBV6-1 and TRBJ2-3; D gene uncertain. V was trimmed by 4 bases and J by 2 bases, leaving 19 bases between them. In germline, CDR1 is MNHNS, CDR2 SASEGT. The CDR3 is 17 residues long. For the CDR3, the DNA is TGTGCCAGCAGTGCTTGGGTAGCCCCTCGCCCCACAGATACGCAGTATTTT. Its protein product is CASSAWVAPRPTDTQYF.

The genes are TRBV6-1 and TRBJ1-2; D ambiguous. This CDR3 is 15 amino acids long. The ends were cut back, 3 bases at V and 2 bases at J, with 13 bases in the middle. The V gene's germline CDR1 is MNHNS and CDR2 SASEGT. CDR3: CASSDGGLLNYGYTF. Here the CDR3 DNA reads TGTGCCAGCAGTGATGGAGGGCTGTTGAACTATGGCTACACCTTC.

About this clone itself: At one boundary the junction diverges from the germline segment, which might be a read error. The CDR3 here is CASSQNYGAGELFF. CDR3 in DNA: TGTGCTAGCAGCCAAAACTACGGGGCCGGGGAGCTGTTTTTT. The rearrangement links TRBV7-7 to TRBJ2-2; weak D call: TRBD2 (5 bases). CDR3 size: 14 residues. CDR1 and CDR2 from the germline V gene are SSHAT and FNYEAQ (reference sequence).

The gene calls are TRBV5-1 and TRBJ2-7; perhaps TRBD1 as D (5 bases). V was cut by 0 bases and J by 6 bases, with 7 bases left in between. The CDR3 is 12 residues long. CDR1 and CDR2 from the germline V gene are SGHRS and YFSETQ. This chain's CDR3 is CASSLDRTEQYF. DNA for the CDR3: TGCGCCAGCAGCTTGGACAGGACCGAGCAGTACTTC.

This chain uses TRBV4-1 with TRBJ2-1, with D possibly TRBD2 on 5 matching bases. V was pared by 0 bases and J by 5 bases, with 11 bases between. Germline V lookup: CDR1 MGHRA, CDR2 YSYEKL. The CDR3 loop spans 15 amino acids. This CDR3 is CASSQEWRANNEQFF. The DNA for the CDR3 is TGCGCCAGCAGCCAAGAATGGCGGGCGAACAATGAGCAGTTCTTC.

DNA of the CDR3: TGTGCCAGCAGCTTAGCGGGAGGCCCTATCGAGCAGTTCTTC. Its protein product is CASSLAGGPIEQFF. The V gene is TRBV7-9, the J gene TRBJ2-1, with TRBD2 as a possible D gene (6 bases). Germline V gene data show CDR1 as SEHNR and CDR2 as FQNEAQ (reference sequence). The V gene lost 0 bases and the J gene lost 10 bases, with 13 bases spanning the gap. The CDR3 is made up of 14 amino acids.

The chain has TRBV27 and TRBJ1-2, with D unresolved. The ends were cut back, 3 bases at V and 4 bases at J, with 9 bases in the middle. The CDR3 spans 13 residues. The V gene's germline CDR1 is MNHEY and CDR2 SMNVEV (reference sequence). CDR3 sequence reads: CASSFWQSYGYTF. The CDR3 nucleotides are TGTGCCAGCAGTTTTTGGCAGTCCTATGGCTACACCTTC.

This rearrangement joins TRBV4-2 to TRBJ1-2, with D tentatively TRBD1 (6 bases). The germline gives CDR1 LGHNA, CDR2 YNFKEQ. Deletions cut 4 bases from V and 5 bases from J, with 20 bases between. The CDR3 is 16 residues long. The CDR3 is CASSLSQGREEYGYTF. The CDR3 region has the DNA TGTGCCAGCAGCCTCTCACAGGGAAGAGAGGAATATGGCTACACCTTC.